In this sample, the clone carrying this T cell receptor (beta chain) turned up many times. The target antigen is unknown. Amplification of TCR beta CDR3 regions used RNA transcripts. Second-round multiplex PCR came after first-round RT-PCR with HTBI primers. Using its own MiXCR run on the multiplex PCR reads, TCRdb lists one record per CDR3 protein. The table shows a few hundred thousand distinct CDR3 sequences, with less than 45% occurring only once. The sample originates from a study of Graves' ophthalmopathy and Graves' hyperthyroidism. Broader study findings: Blood was where most expanded thyroid clonotypes above 0.001 frequency also turned up.

Germline loops: CDR1 SGHVS, CDR2 FQNEAQ. V was pared by 2 bases and J by 8 bases, with 15 bases between. The CDR3 totals 14 residues. The TCR was taken from an adult man with Graves' hyperthyroidism. J is TRBJ1-2 and V is TRBV7-8; no clear D gene. The sequencing sample was made of peripheral blood or thyroid tissue (not recorded which). CDR3 protein: CASSLTAALEGYTF. The CDR3 nucleotides read TGTGCCAGCAGCTTAACCGCCGCTCTGGAAGGCTACACCTTC.